The sample holds many counts of the clone carrying this TCR beta chain. The TCR beta CDR3 regions underwent amplification using RNA transcripts as the source. HTBI primers were used for first-round RT-PCR of the TCR CDR3. TCRdb redid the calling of the multiplex PCR reads with MiXCR, one entry per CDR3 protein. The sample includes fewer than 350,000 distinct CDR3 sequences, roughly 15% of them seen just once. Orbital computed tomography, thyroid ultrasound, serum thyroxine and TRAb, and clinical symptoms together informed the diagnoses. The data derive from a study of T cells in Graves' hyperthyroidism and ophthalmopathy. CDR1 and CDR2 from the germline V gene are SGHRS and YFSETQ. V was clipped by 5 bases and J by 2 bases, with 17 bases between them. This CDR3 contains 15 residues.

The J gene is TRBJ2-7, the V gene TRBV5-1; D could derive from TRBD1 or TRBD2 (5 bases each). Specimen: blood. The sequence was collected from a woman in her forties or fifties with Graves' hyperthyroidism that later progressed to Graves' ophthalmopathy. CDR3 nucleotide sequence: TGCGCCAGCAGACCCTCCGGGACCGTTACCTACGAGCAGTACTTC. Residues: CASRPSGTVTYEQYF.